Included here is one T cell receptor (beta chain) sequence, with context. Its antigen remains unidentified. Specified treatment: roughly 10-day PBMC culture with coronavirus spike peptide pools or control peptides (ViraFEST assay). Before TCRs were sequenced, ViraFEST expanded antigen-specific T cells with peptide pools. This entry comes from a study of vaccination and CD4 T cells after COVID-19. Scientists ran DNA taken from cultured CD4+ T cells through the Oncomine TCR Beta short-read assay for sequencing. A single record per CDR3 protein comes from TCRdb applying MiXCR to the PCR reads. Altogether thousands of distinct CDR3 sequences are present, approximately 20% being singletons, with the ten largest covering about 10%. Trimming shortened V by 8 bases and J by 6 bases, and 13 bases separated the two germline ends. Germline CDR1 reads ENHRY; CDR2 reads SYGVKD. This CDR3 is 12 amino acids long.

The chain is built from TRBV10-3 and TRBJ1-1; D not resolved. This sequence was found in a human donor who had recovered from COVID-19. The sequencing used CD4+ T cells from blood, cultured in vitro, collected after SARS-CoV-2 vaccination. The CDR3 DNA is TGTGCCATCGCTCAGGAAAGGGCTGAAGCTTTCTTT. Protein: CAIAQERAEAFF.